The 8 T cell receptor beta chains below were found in one sample sequenced in a study of shared clonotypes between healthy human individuals. This table comes from immunoSEQ multiplex PCR, and its TCRdb copy is limited to in-frame clones, with some not included. The sample yields hundreds of thousands of clones, approximately 95% seen once. The naive CD8 population came from CD45RO-negative cells selected for CCR7, without terminally differentiated effector memory CD45RA+ cells. The specimen was naive CD8+ T cells sorted from blood. The receptors come from a woman aged 30 to 39 in good health.

This chain joins TRBV29-1 and TRBJ2-7; either TRBD1 or TRBD2 may supply D (5 bases each). CDR1 SQVTM and CDR2 ANQGSEA come from the germline V gene. The CDR3 is 13 residues long. Trimming left V 6 bases short and J 2 bases short, with 14 bases between. In DNA form, the CDR3 reads TGCAGCGTGGTATCCGGGACCGCCTACGAGCAGTACTTC. Translation gives CSVVSGTAYEQYF.

DNA of the CDR3: TGCAGCGTTCTCCAGGTAGAAACCAACTATGGCTACACCTTC. Protein: CSVLQVETNYGYTF. The chain combines TRBV29-1 with TRBJ1-2; no definite D call. Between the trimmed V and J ends, which lost 5 bases and 2 bases, there was a span of 15 bases. There are 14 residues in the CDR3. The germline CDR1 and CDR2 sequences are SQVTM and ANQGSEA.

The CDR3 DNA reads as TGCGCCAGCCGGTATTGGGGCGGGGAAACAGATACGCAGTATTTT. It is translated as CASRYWGGETDTQYF. The chain carries TRBV5-1 and TRBJ2-3, with D possibly matching TRBD2 (6 bases). V lost 7 bases, J lost 3 bases, and 18 bases lay in between. Germline lookup yields CDR1 SGHRS and CDR2 YFSETQ. This CDR3 contains 15 residues.

CDR3 in amino acids: CAGENTLTYEQYF. CDR3 in DNA: TGTGCCGGAGAAAACACTCTAACCTACGAGCAGTACTTC. The gene calls are TRBV7-9 and TRBJ2-7; D unclear. Germline V lookup: CDR1 SEHNR, CDR2 FQNEAQ (reference sequence). This CDR3 contains 13 residues. V was shortened by 11 bases and J by 2 bases, with 16 bases between the two germline ends.

CDR3 DNA: TGTGCCAGCAGCTTAGGGACAGGGGGGAACACTGAAGCTTTCTTT. Encoded protein: CASSLGTGGNTEAFF. This chain connects TRBV7-8 to TRBJ1-1, with 10 bases identical to TRBD1. The junction had 0 bases not matched to a gene; V was cut back by 1 base and J by 1 base. The germline V gene encodes CDR1 SGHVS and CDR2 FQNEAQ. The CDR3 covers 15 residues.

The chain is built from TRBV27 and TRBJ2-5; 10 bases match TRBD1. The CDR3 is 17 amino acids. V shed 5 bases, J shed 5 bases, and the junction held 14 bases outside the gene matches. Germline V gene sequence: CDR1 MNHEY, CDR2 SMNVEV (reference sequence). CDR3 nucleotide sequence: TGTGCCAGCAGTACCTCATGGACAGGGGGTCTGATTGAGACCCAGTACTTC. Its translation is CASSTSWTGGLIETQYF.

The rearrangement links TRBV2 to TRBJ1-5, with a weak D call TRBD1 (6 bases). V dropped 3 bases and J dropped 0 bases, with 9 bases sitting between them. Germline CDR1 reads SNHLY; CDR2 reads FYNNEI. CDR3 length: 15 residues. DNA for the CDR3: TGTGCCAGCAGTGAGGAGGGGGTTAGCAATCAGCCCCAGCATTTT. Translated: CASSEEGVSNQPQHF.

V and J are TRBV27 and TRBJ2-7; TRBD1 matches at 8 bases. V lost 3 bases, J lost 6 bases, and 7 bases stayed unmatched. CDR3 length: 14 residues. In germline, CDR1 is MNHEY, CDR2 SMNVEV (reference sequence). The CDR3 DNA follows: TGTGCCAGCAGTTTCAGGACAGGGACCAGCGAGCAGTACTTC. It codes for CASSFRTGTSEQYF.